This T cell receptor beta chain was sequenced during a study of T-cell reconstitution after alpha-beta-depleted transplantation in children. V lost 5 bases and J lost 0; bases outside the gene matches: 15. Germline V CDR1 and CDR2: MNHEY, SMNVEV (reference sequence). The CDR3 spans 19 residues. The library targeted TCRbeta and was prepared with unique molecular identifiers. Each CDR3 protein gets one entry after TCRdb re-called the PCR reads with MiXCR. The sample lists roughly 500,000 distinct CDR3 sequences; roughly a tenth were seen once. This clonotype was recorded many times. The rearrangement uses TRBV27 and TRBJ2-7, with 11 bases fitting TRBD2. Specimen: PBMCs, collected before TCRalphabeta/CD19-depleted stem cell transplant. The source is a child under 10 years old with inherited bone marrow failure, due to receive a stem cell transplant. The CDR3 reads CASSPRGTSGRASSYEQYF. In DNA, the CDR3 is TGTGCCAGCAGTCCTAGGGGGACTAGCGGTCGGGCAAGCTCCTACGAGCAGTACTTC.